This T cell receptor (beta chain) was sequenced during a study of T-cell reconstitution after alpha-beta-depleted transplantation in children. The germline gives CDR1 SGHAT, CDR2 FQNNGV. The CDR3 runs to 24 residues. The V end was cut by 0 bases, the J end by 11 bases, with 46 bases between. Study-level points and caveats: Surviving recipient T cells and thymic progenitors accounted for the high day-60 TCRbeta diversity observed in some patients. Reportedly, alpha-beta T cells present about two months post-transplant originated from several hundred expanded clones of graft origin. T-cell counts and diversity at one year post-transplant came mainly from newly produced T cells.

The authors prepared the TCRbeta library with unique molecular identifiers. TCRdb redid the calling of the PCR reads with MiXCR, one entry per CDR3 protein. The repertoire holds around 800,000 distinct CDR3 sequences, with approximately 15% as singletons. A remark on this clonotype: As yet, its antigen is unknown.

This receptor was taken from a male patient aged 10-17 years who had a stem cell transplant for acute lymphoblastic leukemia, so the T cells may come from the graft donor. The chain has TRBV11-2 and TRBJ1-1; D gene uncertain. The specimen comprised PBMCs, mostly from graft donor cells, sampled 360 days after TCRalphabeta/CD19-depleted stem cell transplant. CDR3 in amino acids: CASSLDFRLGRNYNRPLGMIEAFF. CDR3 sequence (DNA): TGTGCCAGCAGCTTAGATTTTCGTCTCGGAAGGAACTATAATCGGCCTCTAGGCATGATTGAGGCTTTCTTT.